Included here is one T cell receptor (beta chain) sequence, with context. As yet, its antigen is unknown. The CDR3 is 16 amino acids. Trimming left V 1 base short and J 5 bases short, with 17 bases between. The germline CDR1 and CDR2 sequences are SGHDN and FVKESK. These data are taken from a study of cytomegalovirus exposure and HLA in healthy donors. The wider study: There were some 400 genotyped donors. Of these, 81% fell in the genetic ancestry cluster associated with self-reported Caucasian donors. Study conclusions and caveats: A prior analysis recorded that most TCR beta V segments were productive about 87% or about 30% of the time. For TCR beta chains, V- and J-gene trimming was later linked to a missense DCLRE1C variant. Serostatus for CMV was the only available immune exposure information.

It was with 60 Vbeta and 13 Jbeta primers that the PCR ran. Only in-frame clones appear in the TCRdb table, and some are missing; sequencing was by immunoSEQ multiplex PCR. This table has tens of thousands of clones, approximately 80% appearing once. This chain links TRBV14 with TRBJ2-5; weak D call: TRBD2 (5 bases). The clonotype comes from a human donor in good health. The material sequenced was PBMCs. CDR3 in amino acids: CASSQGLGVVPETQYF. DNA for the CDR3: TGTGCCAGCAGCCAAGGTCTCGGGGTCGTTCCGGAGACCCAGTACTTC.